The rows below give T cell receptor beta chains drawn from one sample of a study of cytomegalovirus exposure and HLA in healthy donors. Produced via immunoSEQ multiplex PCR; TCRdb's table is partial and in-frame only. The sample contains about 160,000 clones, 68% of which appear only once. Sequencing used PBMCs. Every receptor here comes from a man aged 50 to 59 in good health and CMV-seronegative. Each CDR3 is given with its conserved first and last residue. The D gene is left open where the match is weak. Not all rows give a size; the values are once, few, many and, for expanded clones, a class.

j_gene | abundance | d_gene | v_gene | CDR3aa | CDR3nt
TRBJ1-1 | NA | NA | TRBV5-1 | CASSLGQYTEAFF | TGCGCCAGCAGCTTAGGACAGTACACTGAAGCTTTCTTT
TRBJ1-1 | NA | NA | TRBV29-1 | CSAQFDEAFF | TGCAGCGCCCAATTTGATGAGGCTTTCTTT
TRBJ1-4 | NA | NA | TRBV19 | CASSPSARGNEKLFF | TGTGCCAGTAGCCCCTCGGCCCGAGGTAATGAAAAACTGTTTTTT
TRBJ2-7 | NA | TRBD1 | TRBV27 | CASSLQGVPYEQYF | TGTGCCAGCAGTTTGCAGGGGGTTCCGTACGAGCAGTACTTC
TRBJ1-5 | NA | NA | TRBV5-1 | CASSPTGNNQPQHF | TGCGCCAGCAGCCCGACAGGTAACAATCAGCCCCAGCATTTT
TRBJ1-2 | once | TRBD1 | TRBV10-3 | CAISVGQDGYTF | TGTGCCATCAGTGTAGGACAGGATGGCTACACCTTC
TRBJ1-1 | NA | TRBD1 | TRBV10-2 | CASSDRTGWRTEAFF | TGCGCCAGCAGTGACCGGACAGGGTGGAGGACTGAAGCTTTCTTT
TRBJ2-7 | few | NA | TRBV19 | CASSIRQGFPSYEQYF | TGTGCCAGTAGTATCCGCCAGGGGTTCCCCTCCTACGAGCAGTACTTC
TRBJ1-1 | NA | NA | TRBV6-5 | CASKTGHRNTEAFF | TGTGCCAGCAAGACAGGACATAGGAACACTGAAGCTTTCTTT
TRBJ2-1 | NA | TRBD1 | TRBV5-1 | CASRAWTGGYNEQFF | TGCGCCAGCAGAGCGTGGACAGGGGGATACAATGAGCAGTTCTTC
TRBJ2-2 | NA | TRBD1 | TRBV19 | CASNRGPNTGELFF | TGTGCCAGTAACAGGGGGCCGAACACCGGGGAGCTGTTTTTT
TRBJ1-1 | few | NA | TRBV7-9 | CASSLVQGNTEAFF | TGTGCCAGCAGCTTAGTACAGGGGAACACTGAAGCTTTCTTT
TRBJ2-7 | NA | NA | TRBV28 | CASRSGQPPVQYF | TGTGCCAGCAGATCCGGACAGCCTCCCGTGCAGTACTTC
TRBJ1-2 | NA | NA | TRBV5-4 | CASSLDLGQPSMGYTF | TGTGCCAGCAGCTTAGACCTTGGACAGCCCTCTATGGGCTACACCTTC
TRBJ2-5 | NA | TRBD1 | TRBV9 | CASSVVSRGPETQYF | TGTGCCAGCAGCGTAGTAAGCAGGGGGCCGGAGACCCAGTACTTC
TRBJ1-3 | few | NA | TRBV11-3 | CASSSDSHSGNTIYF | TGTGCCAGCAGCTCCGACAGCCACTCTGGAAACACCATATATTTT
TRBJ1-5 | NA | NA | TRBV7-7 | CASSPRPAGPQHF | TGTGCTAGCAGCCCCCGCCCGGCAGGGCCCCAGCATTTT
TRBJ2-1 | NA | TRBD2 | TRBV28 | CASSYPRTSGGNEQFF | TGTGCCAGCAGTTATCCCCGGACTAGCGGGGGGAATGAGCAGTTCTTC
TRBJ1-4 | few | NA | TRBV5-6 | CASSLFQGQGEKLFF | TGTGCCAGCAGCTTGTTCCAGGGGCAAGGTGAAAAACTGTTTTTT
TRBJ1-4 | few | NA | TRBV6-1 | CASSRTATNEKLFF | TGTGCCAGCAGTCGGACAGCAACTAATGAAAAACTGTTTTTT
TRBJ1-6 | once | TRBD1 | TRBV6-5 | CASRGGTGENSPLHF | TGTGCCAGCAGGGGGGGGACAGGGGAAAATTCACCCCTCCACTTT
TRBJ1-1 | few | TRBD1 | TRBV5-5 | CASSSGQGGKNTEAFF | TGTGCCAGCAGCTCGGGACAGGGGGGAAAGAACACTGAAGCTTTCTTT
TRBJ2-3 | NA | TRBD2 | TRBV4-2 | CASSQESSGDTQYF | TGTGCCAGCAGCCAAGAATCTAGCGGGGATACGCAGTATTTT
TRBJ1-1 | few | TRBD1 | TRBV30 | CAWSLRTGEGTEAFF | TGTGCCTGGAGCCTCAGGACAGGGGAGGGCACTGAAGCTTTCTTT
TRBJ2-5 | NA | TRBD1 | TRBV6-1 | CASSARTGGKVKETQYF | TGTGCCAGCAGTGCCCGAACAGGGGGCAAGGTTAAAGAGACCCAGTACTTC
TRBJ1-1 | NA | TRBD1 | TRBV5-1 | CASSADRVGLTEAFF | TGCGCCAGCAGCGCGGACAGGGTGGGATTGACTGAAGCTTTCTTT
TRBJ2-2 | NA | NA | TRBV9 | CASSVGGLNTGELFF | TGTGCCAGCAGCGTAGGGGGGCTAAACACCGGGGAGCTGTTTTTT
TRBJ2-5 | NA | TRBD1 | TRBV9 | CASSVALGQGQETQYF | TGTGCCAGCAGCGTAGCCCTGGGACAGGGCCAAGAGACCCAGTACTTC
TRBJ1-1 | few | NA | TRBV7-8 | CASSLDRILNTEAFF | TGTGCCAGCAGCTTAGACAGAATACTGAACACTGAAGCTTTCTTT
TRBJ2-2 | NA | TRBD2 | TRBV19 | CASKGRGLDTGELFF | TGTGCCAGTAAAGGGAGGGGCCTCGACACCGGGGAGCTGTTTTTT
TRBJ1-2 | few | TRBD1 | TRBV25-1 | CASSEPGTGGRKGYTF | TGTGCCAGCAGTGAACCCGGGACAGGGGGCCGCAAAGGCTACACCTTC
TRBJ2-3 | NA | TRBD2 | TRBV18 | CASSPLAGGGTDTQYF | TGTGCCAGCTCACCACTAGCGGGGGGGGGCACAGATACGCAGTATTTT
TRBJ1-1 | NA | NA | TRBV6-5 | CASSRAWSTEAFF | TGTGCCAGCAGTCGAGCGTGGTCCACTGAAGCTTTCTTT
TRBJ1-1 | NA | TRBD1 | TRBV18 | CASSPRDRANTEAFF | TGTGCCAGCTCACCACGCGACAGGGCGAACACTGAAGCTTTCTTT
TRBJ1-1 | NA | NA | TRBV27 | CASSSLREVSFF | TGTGCCAGCAGTTCCCTCCGGGAAGTGTCTTTCTTT
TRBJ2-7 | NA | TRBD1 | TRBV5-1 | CASSSTGGGYEQYF | TGCGCCAGCAGCTCGACAGGGGGGGGCTACGAGCAGTACTTC
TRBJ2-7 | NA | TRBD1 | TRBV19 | CASSRDRTYEQYF | TGTGCCAGTAGTAGGGACAGGACCTACGAGCAGTACTTC
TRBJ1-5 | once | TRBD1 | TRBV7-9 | CASSLFSGTALYSNQPQHF | TGTGCCAGCAGCTTATTTTCGGGGACAGCTCTTTATAGCAATCAGCCCCAGCATTTT
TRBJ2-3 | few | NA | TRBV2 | CASSPRGGRGPPDTQYF | TGTGCCAGCAGTCCAAGGGGGGGGCGGGGGCCCCCAGATACGCAGTATTTT
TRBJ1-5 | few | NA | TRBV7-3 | CASSTGPNQPQHF | TGTGCCAGCAGTACAGGGCCCAATCAGCCCCAGCATTTT
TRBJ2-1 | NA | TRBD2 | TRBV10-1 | CASSLQAGGNEQFF | TGCGCCAGCAGTCTACAGGCGGGGGGCAATGAGCAGTTCTTC
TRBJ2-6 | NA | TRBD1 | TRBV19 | CASRPGTGGPGANVLTF | TGTGCCAGTAGACCCGGGACAGGGGGCCCTGGGGCCAACGTCCTGACTTTC
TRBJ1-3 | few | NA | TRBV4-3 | CASSQDNRPSGNTIYF | TGCGCCAGCAGCCAAGATAACAGGCCATCTGGAAACACCATATATTTT
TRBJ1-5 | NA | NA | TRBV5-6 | CASSLQGGGTSQPQHF | TGTGCCAGCAGCTTGCAGGGAGGGGGGACTAGTCAGCCCCAGCATTTT
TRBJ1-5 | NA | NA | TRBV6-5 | CASSYSRGQPQHF | TGTGCCAGCAGTTACTCTCGGGGTCAGCCCCAGCATTTT
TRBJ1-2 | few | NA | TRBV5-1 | CASSWNRVYGYTF | TGCGCCAGCAGCTGGAACAGGGTCTATGGCTACACCTTC
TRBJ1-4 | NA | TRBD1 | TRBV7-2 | CASSTDRGRKLFF | TGTGCCAGCAGCACCGACAGGGGGCGAAAACTGTTTTTT
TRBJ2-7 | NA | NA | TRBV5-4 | CASSSTGSKRDEQYF | TGTGCCAGCAGCTCGACCGGGTCTAAGCGTGACGAGCAGTACTTC
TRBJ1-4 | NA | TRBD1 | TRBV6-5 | CASSPRVGGLEKLFF | TGTGCCAGCAGCCCTAGAGTAGGGGGCTTGGAAAAACTGTTTTTT
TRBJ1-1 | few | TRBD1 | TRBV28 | CASSSRGRMNTEAFF | TGTGCCAGCAGTTCCAGGGGGCGCATGAACACTGAAGCTTTCTTT
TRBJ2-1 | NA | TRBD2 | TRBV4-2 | CASSPVGTSGNNEQFF | TGTGCCAGCAGCCCAGTCGGGACTAGCGGCAACAATGAGCAGTTCTTC
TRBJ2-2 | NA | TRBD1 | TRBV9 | CASSAQGAIGELFF | TGTGCCAGCAGCGCACAGGGGGCAATCGGGGAGCTGTTTTTT
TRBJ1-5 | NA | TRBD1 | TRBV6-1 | CASSESRTGQGQPQHF | TGTGCCAGCAGTGAAAGTCGTACGGGACAGGGCCAGCCCCAGCATTTT
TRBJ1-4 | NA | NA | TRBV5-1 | CASSRGPINEKLFF | TGCGCCAGCAGTAGAGGGCCAATTAATGAAAAACTGTTTTTT
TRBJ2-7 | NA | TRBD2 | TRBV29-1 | CSVSSGAYEQYF | TGCAGCGTTTCTAGCGGGGCCTACGAGCAGTACTTC